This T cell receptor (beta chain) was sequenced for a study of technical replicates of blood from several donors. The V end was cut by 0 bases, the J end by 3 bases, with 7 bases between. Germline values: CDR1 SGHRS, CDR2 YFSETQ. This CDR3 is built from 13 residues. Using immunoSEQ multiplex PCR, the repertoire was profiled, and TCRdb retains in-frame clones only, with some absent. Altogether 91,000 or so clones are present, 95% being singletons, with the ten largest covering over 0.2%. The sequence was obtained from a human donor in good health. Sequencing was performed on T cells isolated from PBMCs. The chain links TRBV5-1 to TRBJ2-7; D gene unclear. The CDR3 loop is CASSLGRNYEQYF. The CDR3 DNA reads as TGCGCCAGCAGCTTGGGGCGGAACTACGAGCAGTACTTC.